This T cell receptor beta chain came from a study of blood T cell repertoires in COVID-19. Authors' data handling: Researchers report that nucleated cell counts were estimated from reference gene primer amplification. Method: immunoSEQ multiplex PCR; TCRdb's copy keeps in-frame clones and lacks some. V, J and clone size reflect that table, while D and trimming were determined from the DNA. The table has 200,000 to 250,000 clones, over 75% seen once; the top ten hold 13%. Germline V gene sequence: CDR1 SGHNT, CDR2 YYREEE (reference sequence). Trimming took off 2 bases at V and 7 bases at J, with 7 bases between the two ends. The CDR3 has 12 residues.

This clonotype originated in a human donor in a cohort sampled during active COVID-19. This rearrangement joins TRBV5-4 to TRBJ2-1; TRBD2 might be the D (5 bases). Sequenced: peripheral blood. CDR3 nucleotides: TGTGCCAGCAGCTTCGGGATTAATGAGCAGTTCTTC. As protein: CASSFGINEQFF.